A selection of T cell receptor beta chains follows, all from one sample in a study of T cell clusters in autoimmune cytopenias. TCRdb re-called the multiplex PCR reads; one entry per CDR3 protein, DNA not given. The sample shows over 850 distinct CDR3 sequences, and approximately 90% sits with its ten largest clones. Source material: peripheral blood. The source of these receptors is a human donor with an autoimmune cytopenia, with autoimmune hepatitis or in good health (not recorded which). CDR3s include the opening cysteine and the closing phenylalanine or tryptophan. Each record gives: V gene, clone size, J gene, CDR3 protein. Rows may omit the clone size; those that give it use once, few, many or a size class.

TRBV7-9	NA	TRBJ2-1	CASSLARVNEQFF
TRBV19	NA	TRBJ1-1	CASITGDTEAFF
TRBV15	NA	TRBJ2-7	CATSTTGREQYF
TRBV11-1	NA	TRBJ2-1	CASSWGVVGEQFF
TRBV27	NA	TRBJ1-6	CASAGAGNSPLHF
TRBV7-6	NA	TRBJ1-1	CASSLVGRANTEAFF
TRBV6-5	NA	TRBJ2-3	CASSYSLAGTDTQYF
TRBV6-5	NA	TRBJ1-2	CASSYSGQGYGYTF
TRBV6-5	NA	TRBJ2-1	CASSSNEEYFNEQFF
TRBV6-5	NA	TRBJ2-5	CASSYGREVETQYF
TRBV5-4	NA	TRBJ2-2	CASSFHGGSNTGELFF
TRBV6-5	NA	TRBJ1-1	CASSNTGGYTEAFF
TRBV6-1	NA	TRBJ2-1	CAISDPHSYNEQFF
TRBV20-1	NA	TRBJ2-1	CSASRASGGWNEQFF
TRBV19	NA	TRBJ2-5	CASSNWMQETQYF
TRBV20-1	NA	TRBJ1-1	CSASVQVEAFF
TRBV6-5	NA	TRBJ2-3	CASSYSLDRAGTDTQYF
TRBV5-1	NA	TRBJ2-3	CASSLEADTQYF
TRBV27	NA	TRBJ1-6	CASSPQGGNSPLHF
TRBV6-2/TRBV6-3	NA	TRBJ2-6	CASSSGGSGANVLTF
TRBV29-1	NA	TRBJ1-1	CSVEYPGGGTEAFF
TRBV6-5	NA	TRBJ2-2	CASSSGTGELFF
TRBV6-5	NA	TRBJ1-3	CASSAFKKGNTIYF
TRBV6-4	NA	TRBJ2-1	CASSDGGGQFF
TRBV6-5	NA	TRBJ2-3	CASTSYTDTQYF
TRBV5-5	NA	TRBJ2-3	CASSLVVLAVDTQYF
TRBV6-5	NA	TRBJ2-7	CAVSLGSSYEQYF
TRBV15	NA	TRBJ2-7	CATSREGGPYEQYF
TRBV7-9	NA	TRBJ2-1	CASNIDSLNNEQFF
TRBV5-1	NA	TRBJ2-3	CASSSVVDTQYF
TRBV6-4	NA	TRBJ2-3	CASSEDRLADTQYF
TRBV6-5	NA	TRBJ2-4	CASSYSTGPKNIQYF
TRBV6-5	NA	TRBJ2-5	CASSPTLANQETQYF
TRBV28	medium-sized	TRBJ2-1	CASSYQTEQFF
TRBV19	NA	TRBJ2-2	CAGSDRPNTGELFF
TRBV6-5	NA	TRBJ2-7	CASSQGGYEQYF
TRBV7-2	NA	TRBJ2-1	CASSPSGSVGNEQFF
TRBV28	large	TRBJ2-5	CASSFLSGRAVETQYF
TRBV5-6	NA	TRBJ2-7	CASSFDETQYF
TRBV24-1	NA	TRBJ2-4	CATSDPGRQTKNIQYF
TRBV29-1	medium-sized	TRBJ1-2	CSVETVPYGYTF